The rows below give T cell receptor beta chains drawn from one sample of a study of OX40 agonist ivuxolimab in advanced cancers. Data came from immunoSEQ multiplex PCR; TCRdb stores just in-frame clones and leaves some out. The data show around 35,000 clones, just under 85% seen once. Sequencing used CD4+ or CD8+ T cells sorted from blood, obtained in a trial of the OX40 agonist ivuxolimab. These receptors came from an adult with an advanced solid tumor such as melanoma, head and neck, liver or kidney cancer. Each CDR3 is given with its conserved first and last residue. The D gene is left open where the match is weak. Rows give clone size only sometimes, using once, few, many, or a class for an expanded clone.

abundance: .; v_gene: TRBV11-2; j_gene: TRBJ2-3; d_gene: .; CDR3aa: CASSLGPGRSAEWDTQYF; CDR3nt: TGTGCCAGCAGCTTAGGACCCGGCAGGAGCGCGGAGTGGGATACGCAGTATTTT
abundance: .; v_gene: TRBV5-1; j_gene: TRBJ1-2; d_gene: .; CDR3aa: CASSLDRVDGYTF; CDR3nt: TGCGCCAGCAGCTTGGACAGGGTGGATGGCTACACCTTC
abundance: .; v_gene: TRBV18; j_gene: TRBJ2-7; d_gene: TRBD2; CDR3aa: CASSPRGGSDEQYF; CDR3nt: TGTGCCAGCTCCCCACGGGGAGGGTCCGATGAGCAGTACTTC
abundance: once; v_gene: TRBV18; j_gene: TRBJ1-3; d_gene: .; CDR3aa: CASSPPGASGNTIYF; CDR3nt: TGTGCCAGCTCACCCCCAGGGGCGTCTGGAAACACCATATATTTT
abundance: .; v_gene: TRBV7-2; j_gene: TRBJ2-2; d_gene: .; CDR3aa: CASSFGQLPGELFF; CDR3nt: TGTGCCAGCAGCTTCGGACAGTTGCCCGGGGAGCTGTTTTTT
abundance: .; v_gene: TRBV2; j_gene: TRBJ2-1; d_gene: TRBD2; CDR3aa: CASQVSTSGMSEQFF; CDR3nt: TGTGCCAGCCAAGTGAGCACTAGCGGGATGAGCGAGCAGTTCTTC
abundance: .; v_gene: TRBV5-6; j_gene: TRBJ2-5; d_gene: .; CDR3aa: CASSLGQARHF; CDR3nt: TGTGCCAGCAGCTTGGGGCAGGCCAGGCACTTC
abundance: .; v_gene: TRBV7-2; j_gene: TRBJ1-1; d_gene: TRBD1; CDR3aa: CASSLFDRGMNTEAFF; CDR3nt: TGTGCCAGCAGCTTATTCGACAGGGGGATGAACACTGAAGCTTTCTTT
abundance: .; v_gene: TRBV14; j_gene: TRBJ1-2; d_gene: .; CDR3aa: CASSPGFFYGYTF; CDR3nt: TGTGCCAGCAGCCCGGGATTCTTCTATGGCTACACCTTC
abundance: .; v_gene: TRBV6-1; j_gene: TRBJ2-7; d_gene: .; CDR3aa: CASSEMGGATYEQYF; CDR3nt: TGTGCCAGCAGTGAAATGGGCGGGGCAACCTACGAGCAGTACTTC
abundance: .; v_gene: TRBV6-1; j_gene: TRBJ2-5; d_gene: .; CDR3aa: CASSEGGVQETQYF; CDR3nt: TGTGCCAGCAGTGAAGGTGGGGTTCAAGAGACCCAGTACTTC
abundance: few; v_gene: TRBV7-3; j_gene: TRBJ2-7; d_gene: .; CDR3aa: CASAQEEQYF; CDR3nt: TGTGCCAGCGCCCAGGAGGAGCAGTACTTC
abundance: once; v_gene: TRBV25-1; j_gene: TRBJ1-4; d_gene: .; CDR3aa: CASSELGQGGNEKLFF; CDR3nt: TGTGCCAGCAGTGAGCTTGGCCAGGGAGGTAATGAAAAACTGTTTTTT
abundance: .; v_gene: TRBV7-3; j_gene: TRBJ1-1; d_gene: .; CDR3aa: CASSLDPGTRAEAFF; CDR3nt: TGTGCCAGCAGCTTAGATCCTGGGACACGGGCTGAAGCTTTCTTT
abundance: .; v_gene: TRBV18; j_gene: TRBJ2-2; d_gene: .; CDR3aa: CASSPPVTGELFF; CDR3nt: TGTGCCAGCTCACCACCCGTCACCGGGGAGCTGTTTTTT
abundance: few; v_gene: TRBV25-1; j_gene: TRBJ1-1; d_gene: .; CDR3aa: CASSEYSRGAFF; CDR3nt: TGTGCCAGCAGTGAATATAGCAGGGGAGCTTTCTTT
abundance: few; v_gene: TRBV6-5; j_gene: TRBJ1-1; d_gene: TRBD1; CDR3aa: CASSDRESTEAFF; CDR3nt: TGTGCCAGCAGCGACAGGGAGAGCACTGAAGCTTTCTTT
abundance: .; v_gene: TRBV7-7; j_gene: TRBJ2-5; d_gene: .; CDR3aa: CASSYARAVSETQYF; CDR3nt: TGTGCTAGCAGCTATGCGCGGGCGGTTTCAGAGACCCAGTACTTC
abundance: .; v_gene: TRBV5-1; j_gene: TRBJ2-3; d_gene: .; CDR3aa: CASSQDGTDTQYF; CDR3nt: TGCGCCAGCAGCCAAGACGGGACAGATACGCAGTATTTT
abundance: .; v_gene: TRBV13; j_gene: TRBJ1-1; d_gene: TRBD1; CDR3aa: CASSLAGGNTEAFF; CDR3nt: TGTGCCAGCAGCTTAGCAGGGGGGAACACTGAAGCTTTCTTT
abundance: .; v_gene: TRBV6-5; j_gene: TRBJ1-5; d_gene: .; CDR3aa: CASRPATTNQPQHF; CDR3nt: TGTGCCAGCAGACCCGCGACGACCAATCAGCCCCAGCATTTT
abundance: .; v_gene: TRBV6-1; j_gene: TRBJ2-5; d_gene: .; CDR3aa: CASSDWAWAVVRGVEGTQYF; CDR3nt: TGTGCCAGCAGTGATTGGGCCTGGGCAGTCGTGAGGGGCGTCGAGGGGACCCAGTACTTC
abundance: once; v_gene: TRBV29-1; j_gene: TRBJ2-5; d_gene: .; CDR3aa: CSVEDTLQTQYF; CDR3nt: TGCAGCGTTGAAGATACTCTGCAGACCCAGTACTTC
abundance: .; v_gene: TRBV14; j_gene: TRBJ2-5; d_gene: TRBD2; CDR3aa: CASSPAGRGYQETQYF; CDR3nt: TGTGCCAGCAGCCCAGCCGGGCGGGGGTACCAAGAGACCCAGTACTTC
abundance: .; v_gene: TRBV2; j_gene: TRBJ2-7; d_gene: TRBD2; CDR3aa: CASGKGAGTSYEQYF; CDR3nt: TGTGCCAGTGGGAAGGGAGCGGGGACCTCCTACGAGCAGTACTTC
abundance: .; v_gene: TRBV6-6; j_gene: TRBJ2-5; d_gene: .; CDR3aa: CASSRLVQETQYF; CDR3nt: TGTGCCAGCAGTCGACTCGTACAAGAGACCCAGTACTTC
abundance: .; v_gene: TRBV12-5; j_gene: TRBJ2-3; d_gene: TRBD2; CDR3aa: CASGSGAGGSTDTQYF; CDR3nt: TGTGCTAGTGGTTCGGGGGCGGGGGGGAGCACAGATACGCAGTATTTT
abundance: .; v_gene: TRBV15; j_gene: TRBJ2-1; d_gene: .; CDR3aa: CATSRDIPSDEQFF; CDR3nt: TGTGCCACCAGCAGAGATATCCCTAGCGATGAGCAGTTCTTC
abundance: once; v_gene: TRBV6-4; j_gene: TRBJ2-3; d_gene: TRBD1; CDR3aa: CASSAQGADTQYF; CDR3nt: TGTGCCAGCAGTGCCCAGGGGGCAGATACGCAGTATTTT
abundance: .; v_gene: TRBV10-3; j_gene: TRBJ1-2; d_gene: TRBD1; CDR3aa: CAISEGTGGEPYGYTF; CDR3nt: TGTGCCATCAGTGAGGGGACAGGGGGCGAACCTTATGGCTACACCTTC
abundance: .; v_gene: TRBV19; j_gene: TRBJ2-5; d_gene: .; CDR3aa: CASNPGASQETQYF; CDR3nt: TGTGCCAGTAACCCAGGAGCTTCGCAAGAGACCCAGTACTTC
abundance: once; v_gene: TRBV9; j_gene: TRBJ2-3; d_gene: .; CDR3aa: CASSEVQEGGLIDTQYF; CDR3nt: TGTGCCAGCAGCGAGGTCCAGGAGGGGGGCCTTATAGATACGCAGTATTTT
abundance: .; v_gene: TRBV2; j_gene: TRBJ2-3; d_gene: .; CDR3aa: CASSASSGADTQYF; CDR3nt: TGTGCCAGCAGTGCCAGTTCGGGGGCAGATACGCAGTATTTT
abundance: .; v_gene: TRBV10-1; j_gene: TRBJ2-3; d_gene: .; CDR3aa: CASSEAGTDTQYF; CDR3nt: TGCGCCAGCAGTGAGGCCGGCACAGATACGCAGTATTTT
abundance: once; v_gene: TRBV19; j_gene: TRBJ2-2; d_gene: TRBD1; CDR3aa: CASSKDRGLTGELFF; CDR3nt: TGTGCCAGTAGTAAGGACAGGGGGTTAACCGGGGAGCTGTTTTTT
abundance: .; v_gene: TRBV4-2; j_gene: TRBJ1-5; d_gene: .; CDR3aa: CASSLWGGEQPQHF; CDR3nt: TGTGCCAGCAGCTTATGGGGGGGCGAGCAGCCCCAGCATTTT
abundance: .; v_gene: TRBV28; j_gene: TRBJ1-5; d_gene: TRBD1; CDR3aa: CASSSPGTGRRTQHF; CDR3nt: TGTGCCAGCAGTTCCCCCGGGACAGGGCGCAGGACCCAGCATTTT
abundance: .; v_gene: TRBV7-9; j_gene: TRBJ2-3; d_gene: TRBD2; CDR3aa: CASTTSGRGTDTQYF; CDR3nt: TGTGCCAGCACCACGAGCGGGAGAGGCACAGATACGCAGTATTTT
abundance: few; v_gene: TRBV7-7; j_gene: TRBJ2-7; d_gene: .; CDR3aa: CASSPGTGAGADEQYF; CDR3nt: TGTGCTAGCAGCCCCGGAACGGGGGCAGGGGCCGACGAGCAGTACTTC
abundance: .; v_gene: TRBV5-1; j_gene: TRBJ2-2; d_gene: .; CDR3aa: CASSLDVHTGELFF; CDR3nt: TGCGCCAGCAGCTTGGACGTCCACACCGGGGAGCTGTTTTTT
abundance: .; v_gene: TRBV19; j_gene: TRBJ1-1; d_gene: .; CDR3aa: CASSMSGGLNTEAFF; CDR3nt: TGTGCCAGTAGTATGTCGGGGGGGTTGAACACTGAAGCTTTCTTT
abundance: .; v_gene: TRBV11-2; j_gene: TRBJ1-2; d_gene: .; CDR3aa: CASSLMAFNYGYTF; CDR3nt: TGTGCCAGCAGCTTGATGGCCTTTAACTATGGCTACACCTTC
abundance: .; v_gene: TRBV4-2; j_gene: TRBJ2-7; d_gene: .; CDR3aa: CASSQGTFVGEQYF; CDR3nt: TGTGCCAGCAGCCAAGGGACATTTGTCGGCGAGCAGTACTTC
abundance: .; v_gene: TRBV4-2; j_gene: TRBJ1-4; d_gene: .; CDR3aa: CASSQASTAANEKLFF; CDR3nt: TGTGCCAGCAGCCAAGCTAGTACGGCGGCTAATGAAAAACTGTTTTTT
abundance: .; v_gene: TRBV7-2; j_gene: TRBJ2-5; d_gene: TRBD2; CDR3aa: CASSLGGAMETQYF; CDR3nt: TGTGCCAGCAGCCTCGGGGGGGCCATGGAGACCCAGTACTTC
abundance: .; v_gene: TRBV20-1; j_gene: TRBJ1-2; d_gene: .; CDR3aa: CGAPDYGYTF; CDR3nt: TGCGGGGCACCAGACTATGGCTACACCTTC
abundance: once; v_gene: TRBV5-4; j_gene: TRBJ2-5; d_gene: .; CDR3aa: CASSLDWGAETQYF; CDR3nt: TGTGCCAGCAGCCTCGACTGGGGCGCAGAGACCCAGTACTTC
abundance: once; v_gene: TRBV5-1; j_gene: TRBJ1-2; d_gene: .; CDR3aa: CASSLVGQGSHGYTF; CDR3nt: TGCGCCAGCAGCTTGGTGGGGCAGGGTAGTCATGGCTACACCTTC
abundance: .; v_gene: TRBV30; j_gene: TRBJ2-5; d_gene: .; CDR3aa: CAWRERDGPVETQYF; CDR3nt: TGTGCCTGGAGGGAACGGGACGGTCCGGTGGAGACCCAGTACTTC
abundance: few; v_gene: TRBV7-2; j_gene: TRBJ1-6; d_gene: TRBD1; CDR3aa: CASSTQGDPLHF; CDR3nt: TGTGCCAGCAGCACCCAGGGGGATCCCCTCCACTTT